The 17 T cell receptor beta chains below all came from one sample that was sequenced in a study of blood T cell repertoires in COVID-19. The data were produced by immunoSEQ multiplex PCR, yet TCRdb's version contains in-frame clones alone and is incomplete. The sample lists some 67,000 clones; roughly 73% were seen once. What was sequenced was peripheral blood. Every receptor here comes from a woman aged 55 to 70 with acute or convalescent COVID-19.

The chain uses TRBV6-5 and TRBJ2-2; possible D gene TRBD1, 5 bases. The CDR3 spans 15 residues. V was clipped by 7 bases and J by 4 bases, with 16 bases between them. Germline CDR1 is MNHEY and CDR2 is SVGAGI. CDR3 region: CASILGRAPTGELFF. The CDR3 coding sequence is TGTGCCAGCATCTTGGGCAGGGCCCCCACCGGGGAGCTGTTTTTT.

Within the sample, this clone is medium-sized. This chain uses TRBV7-6 with TRBJ1-5; 7 positions agree with TRBD1. Losses at the gene ends were 1 base for V and 6 bases for J; bases not matched to a gene: 6. The CDR3 has 15 amino acids. Germline CDR1 SGHVS, CDR2 FNYEAQ. The CDR3: CASSLGGGAGQPQHF. The CDR3 DNA reads as TGTGCCAGCAGCTTAGGAGGGGGCGCAGGTCAGCCCCAGCATTTT.

This chain joins TRBV5-1 and TRBJ2-3, with 13 bases lining up with TRBD2. CDR3 length equals 16 residues. In germline, CDR1 is SGHRS, CDR2 YFSETQ. Losses at the gene ends were 4 bases for V and 2 bases for J; bases not matched to a gene: 4. Here the CDR3 DNA reads TGCGCCAGCAGCGAGGGACTAGCGGGGATCACAGATACGCAGTATTTT. Translation gives CASSEGLAGITDTQYF.

The chain carries TRBV9 and TRBJ1-3; D is uncertain. Trimming took off 0 bases at V and 0 bases at J, with 10 bases between the two ends. This CDR3 has 16 residues. In germline, CDR1 is SGDLS, CDR2 YYNGEE. The CDR3 protein is CASSVGPRYSGNTIYF. In nucleotides, the CDR3 is TGTGCCAGCAGCGTAGGGCCCCGTTACTCTGGAAACACCATATATTTT. The variable domain in full, completed from reference TRBV9 and TRBJ1-3, reads DSGVTQTPKHLITATGQRVTLRCSPRSGDLSVYWYQQSLDQGLQFLIQYYNGEERAKGNILERFSAQQFPDLHSELNLSSLELGDSALYFCASSVGPRYSGNTIYFGEGSWLTVV.

This chain joins TRBV7-9 and TRBJ1-1, with a weak D call TRBD1 (5 bases). The V and J ends lost 4 bases and 6 bases respectively, with 9 bases between them. CDR1 and CDR2 from the germline V gene are SEHNR and FQNEAQ (reference sequence). The CDR3 has 12 amino acids. The CDR3 DNA is TGTGCCAGCAGCTACCAGGGTTCTGAAGCTTTCTTT. Translating it yields CASSYQGSEAFF.

In its sample, this clone was seen once. J is TRBJ2-7 and V is TRBV5-5; tentatively, D is TRBD2 (6 bases). V lost 0 bases, J lost 4 bases, and 14 bases lay in between. The germline V gene has CDR1 SGHKS and CDR2 YYEKEE (reference sequence). CDR3 length: 15 residues. The CDR3: CASSLAVGGGYEQYF. CDR3 bases: TGTGCCAGCAGCTTGGCGGTGGGAGGTGGGTACGAGCAGTACTTC.

This clone was seen just once. The chain couples TRBV2 to TRBJ1-5; D unresolved. The germline CDR1 and CDR2 sequences are SNHLY and FYNNEI. The V end was cut by 8 bases, the J end by 5 bases, with 13 bases between. The CDR3 extends over 13 amino acids. CDR3 coding DNA: TGTGCCAGCTGCAGGAGGGAGGATCAGCCCCAGCATTTT. Translation: CASCRREDQPQHF.

The V gene is TRBV24-1, the J gene TRBJ1-2; D gene unclear. The ends were cut back, 5 bases at V and 3 bases at J, with 9 bases in the middle. Germline-derived CDR1 and CDR2 are KGHDR and SFDVKD. The CDR3 covers 13 residues. The CDR3 region has the DNA TGTGCCACCAGTGCCGGTCTAGACTATGGCTACACCTTC. Protein: CATSAGLDYGYTF.

This sequence joins TRBV19 and TRBJ2-1; 13 nucleotides match TRBD2. Per the germline V gene, CDR1 is LNHDA and CDR2 is SQIVND (reference sequence). V lost 7 bases to trimming and J lost 7 bases; unmatched junction nucleotides: 10. The CDR3 consists of 16 residues. The CDR3 region has the DNA TGTGCCAGTAAACCACTAGCGGGGGGGCGTAGGAATGAGCAGTTCTTC. Its translation: CASKPLAGGRRNEQFF.

The rearrangement links TRBV7-3 to TRBJ2-2; D gene unclear. Germline V gives CDR1 SGHTA, CDR2 FQGTGA. The CDR3 totals 11 residues. The V end lost 4 bases, the J end lost 6 bases, and 3 bases lay between the germline ends. The CDR3 DNA is TGTGCCAGCAGCTCCTCCGGGGAGCTGTTTTTT. Its protein product is CASSSSGELFF.

CDR3 protein: CAWGTRGYGYTF. The CDR3 nucleotides are TGTGCCTGGGGGACTAGGGGATATGGCTACACCTTC. The chain couples TRBV30 to TRBJ1-2; tentative D call: TRBD1 (5 bases). Trimming took 5 bases from V and 5 from J, leaving 12 bases between them. This CDR3 region has 12 residues. Germline assignment: CDR1 GTSNPN and CDR2 SVGIG (reference sequence).

J is TRBJ2-3 and V is TRBV5-5; 9 bases fit TRBD2. Germline CDR1 reads SGHKS; CDR2 reads YYEKEE (reference sequence). The J segment lost 0 bases and the V segment lost 4 bases, leaving 6 bases of the junction unmatched. The CDR3 spans 16 residues. CDR3 DNA sequence: TGTGCCAGCAGCGCCGGACTAGCGACTAGCACAGATACGCAGTATTTT. This codes for CASSAGLATSTDTQYF.

The chain employs TRBV11-2 and TRBJ2-3; 11 nucleotides match TRBD2. Per the germline V gene, CDR1 is SGHAT and CDR2 is FQNNGV. This CDR3 contains 15 residues. Trimming took 5 bases from V and 4 from J; bases not matched to a gene: 5. The CDR3 loop reads CASSTGLAEADTQYF. Here the CDR3 DNA reads TGTGCCAGCAGCACGGGACTAGCGGAGGCAGATACGCAGTATTTT.

This chain uses TRBV29-1 with TRBJ1-1; maybe TRBD1 (6 bases). This CDR3 contains 12 residues. V dropped 8 bases and J dropped 2 bases, with 12 bases sitting between them. The germline V gene encodes CDR1 SQVTM and CDR2 ANQGSEA. This CDR3 is CSSVGANTEAFF. DNA of the CDR3: TGCAGCTCGGTGGGGGCTAACACTGAAGCTTTCTTT.

The chain carries TRBV3-1 (or the pseudogene TRBV3-2) and TRBJ1-2, with D perhaps matching TRBD1 (5 bases). This CDR3 is built from 15 residues. Trimming cost V 0 bases and J 8 bases, with 16 bases left between them. In germline, CDR1 is LGHDT, CDR2 YNNKEL (reference sequence). This chain's CDR3 is CASSQDPGGVGGYTF. CDR3 coding DNA: TGTGCCAGCAGCCAAGATCCGGGAGGGGTAGGGGGCTACACCTTC.

The V call is TRBV6-5, the J call TRBJ2-5, with a tentative D call TRBD2 (6 bases). This CDR3 contains 13 residues. CDR1 and CDR2 from the germline V gene are MNHEY and SVGAGI. Deletions cut 7 bases from V and 3 bases from J, with 12 bases between. CDR3 sequence: CASTPPGEETQYF. CDR3 in DNA: TGTGCCAGCACCCCTCCGGGAGAAGAGACCCAGTACTTC.

The J gene is TRBJ1-1, the V gene TRBV9; no definite D call. Germline CDR1 reads SGDLS; CDR2 reads YYNGEE. The V end was cut by 3 bases, the J end by 0 bases, with 12 bases between. The CDR3 runs to 15 residues. The CDR3 nucleotides are TGTGCCAGCAGCGCCCAGACTGGTATGAACACTGAAGCTTTCTTT. Its translation is CASSAQTGMNTEAFF.